The TCR beta chain described here comes from a study of blood T cell repertoires in COVID-19. The method was immunoSEQ multiplex PCR; TCRdb's version includes in-frame clones alone and lacks a portion of them. Here the sample spans 20,000 to 30,000 clones, 82% being singletons. V lost 4 bases and J lost 0; bases outside the gene matches: 3. From germline, CDR1 is SGHKS and CDR2 YYEKEE (reference sequence). The length of the CDR3 is 15 residues. The genes are TRBV5-5 and TRBJ2-1, with 8 bases fitting TRBD1. Sequencing used peripheral blood. This sequence originates from a human donor in a cohort sampled during active COVID-19. Here the CDR3 DNA reads TGTGCCAGCAGCAAAGGACAGGGCTCCTACAATGAGCAGTTCTTC. Its protein product is CASSKGQGSYNEQFF.